Listed here is a single T cell receptor beta chain. The antigen is undetermined. Trimming at V came to 7 bases and at J to 3 bases, leaving 9 bases not matched to a gene. The CDR3 is 15 amino acids. Looked up from germline, CDR1 is SGHAT and CDR2 is FQNNGV. The data belong to a study of cytomegalovirus exposure and HLA in healthy donors. Only in-frame clones appear in the TCRdb table, and some are missing; sequencing was by immunoSEQ multiplex PCR. The sample has 150,000 to 200,000 clones; around 82% are singletons. Study results and caveats: Generally TCR sequences proved uncommon, though certain public TCRs appeared in numerous donors.

This sequence was found in a man under 40 in good health and CMV-seropositive. Sequencing was carried out using PBMCs. This chain uses TRBV11-2 with TRBJ2-3; TRBD2 matches at 8 bases. The CDR3 coding sequence is TGTGCCAGCACTTGGGGGGGACTAGGGACAGATACGCAGTATTTT. Translating it yields CASTWGGLGTDTQYF.